This TCR beta chain was retrieved from a study of T cells in narcolepsy (dated by TCRdb to the late 2010s). In terms of the full investigation: Patients with narcolepsy type 1 or type 2 (NT1, NT2) and healthy control donors were enrolled in the study. To look for autoreactive T cells in narcolepsy patients that target self-antigens of hypocretin neurons (hypocretin, TRIB2), the study used TCR Vbeta sequencing to follow clonotypes in blood and CSF. Study-level results and caveats: HCRT-specific and TRIB2-specific autoreactive clonotypes were highlighted in plots that compared CD4+ T cell clonotypes in CSF versus blood from the same patient. Autoreactive clonotypes were reported to be detected serially in the blood of the same patients and of different patients, but not in the blood of healthy controls.

A word on this clone: Its recognized antigen is unknown. No base qualities exist here, and no much larger clone lies one base off it.

For TCR Vbeta sequencing and comparison with CSF CD8+ T cells, memory CD8+ T cells were sorted ex vivo from patient blood. The library was prepared using the immunoSEQ multiplex PCR assay. Not all clones reach the TCRdb copy of this immuneACCESS table, which keeps in-frame sequences only. Checked studies attribute under half of the gap to unresolved V genes and leave the rest unexplained. For this sample there are around 17,000 clones; approximately 72% appear just once. The ten largest clonotypes hold more than 13% of the sample. Inclusive of the bounding cysteine and phenylalanine, the CDR3 is 14 residues long. Only CDR3 DNA remains: 42 bases, in frame from the first base. The CDR1 and CDR2 encoded by the germline V gene (reference sequence) are MNHEY and SMNVEV. Ends trimmed: V by 5 bases, J by 4 bases; bases unmatched to a gene: 4.

The sequence is built from TRBV27 and TRBJ2-1; the junction holds 8 bases that match TRBD2. The sample comprised CD45RA- memory CD8+ T cells from PBMCs. What this sample's cell subset or site label stands for: memory T cells sorted ex vivo from peripheral blood. This clonotype was obtained from a human donor with narcolepsy. The CDR3 reads CASSTSGVYNEQFF. The DNA reads TGTGCCAGCAGTACTAGCGGAGTTTACAATGAGCAGTTCTTC.